This T cell receptor beta chain was captured in a study of T cells in Graves' hyperthyroidism and ophthalmopathy. Study-wide results and caveats: Blood held most thyroid clonotypes expanded above 0.001 frequency.

The germline V gene has CDR1 SEHNR and CDR2 FQNEAQ (reference sequence). The CDR3 spans 17 residues. Trimming left V 0 bases short and J 0 bases short, with 13 bases between. Amplification yielded TCR beta CDR3 regions, with RNA transcripts as the source. A set of HTBI primers served as the primers for a first-round RT-PCR of the TCR CDR3. TCRdb processed the multiplex PCR reads anew with MiXCR; each CDR3 protein has one entry. The table records hundreds of thousands of distinct CDR3 sequences, about 15% of them present only once. Many counts were recorded for this clonotype. Its antigen is currently unknown.

This chain connects TRBV7-9 to TRBJ2-3, with D unresolved. The sequence derives from a man between 18 and 35 years old with Graves' ophthalmopathy. The sequenced material came from blood. The CDR3 is CASSLATARHSTDTQYF. CDR3 in DNA: TGTGCCAGCAGCTTAGCCACCGCGAGACACAGCACAGATACGCAGTATTTT.